Below, one TCR beta chain is given with its context. The germline V and J ends were trimmed by 6 bases and 5 bases, with 16 bases remaining between them. The CDR3 is 14 residues long. CDR1 and CDR2 (germline): MNHEY, SVGAGI. This record belongs to a study of blood T cell repertoires in COVID-19. Libraries were prepared by immunoSEQ multiplex PCR; TCRdb keeps only in-frame clonotypes and omits some of them. Of nearly 95,000 clones listed, 70% to 80% are singletons. This receptor was obtained from a human donor in a cohort sampled during active COVID-19. The chain combines TRBV6-5 with TRBJ1-1; a possible D gene is TRBD1 (6 bases). What was sequenced was peripheral blood. The CDR3 region has the DNA TGTGCCAGCAGGGCGAACAGGGAAGGTACTGAAGCTTTCTTT. Encoded protein: CASRANREGTEAFF.